The sequence of this TCR beta chain was determined in a study of T cells in Graves' hyperthyroidism and ophthalmopathy. Whole-study findings and limits: Stable hyperthyroidism was told apart from ophthalmopathy by a model built on 13 V-J features. Also found in blood were most expanded thyroid clonotypes above 0.001.

Patients aged 18 to 65 had newly diagnosed hyperthyroidism that had lasted under 2 months. Each diagnosis drew on symptoms, thyroxine, TRAb, thyroid ultrasound and orbital computed tomography findings. Researchers amplified the TCR beta CDR3 regions from RNA transcripts. First-round RT-PCR with HTBI primers amplified the TCR CDR3 region. TCRdb recomputed calls from the multiplex PCR reads with MiXCR, one row per CDR3 protein. The sample carries roughly 570,000 distinct CDR3 sequences, approximately 14% recorded once. The CDR3 runs 15 residues. J gave up 5 bases and V 5 bases, and 11 bases lay outside the gene matches. At least ten counts were recorded for this clonotype. The antigen is undetermined.

V and J are TRBV12-3 or TRBV12-4 and TRBJ2-5; 7 bases match TRBD2. Material for sequencing was blood. The clonotype comes from a woman aged 25 to 39 with Graves' hyperthyroidism. For the CDR3, the DNA is TGTGCCAGCAGTGCCCCCCGGGACTATGGGGAGACCCAGTACTTC. Translating it yields CASSAPRDYGETQYF.